These 31 T cell receptor beta chains share one sample of origin, sequenced in a study of beta chain features in type 1 diabetes. Study-wide results and caveats: When Type 1 diabetes patients were examined, their TCRB CDR3s proved moderately but significantly shorter in all four CD4+ subsets.

The antigens for these receptors are not known. Reverse transcription of all isolated RNA meant that expressed TCRB transcripts were sequenced. Some clones are missing from TCRdb's copy, which holds only in-frame ones; the method was immunoSEQ multiplex PCR. The table shows roughly 150,000 clones, with 6.5% to 9.5% occurring only once. The sequenced sample was central memory CD4+ T cells from blood. Receptors were obtained from a middle-aged woman with type 1 diabetes.

The table lists this clone with a few counts. This sequence joins TRBV4-1 and TRBJ2-1, with 11 bases identical to TRBD2. Germline V CDR1 and CDR2: MGHRA, YSYEKL. The length of the CDR3 is 18 residues. V dropped 5 bases and J dropped 3; count of bases not matched to a gene: 12. Written as DNA, the CDR3 is TGCGCCAGCAGCAAACTTGTAACAACTAGCGGGGGCTACAATGAGCAGTTCTTC. As protein: CASSKLVTTSGGYNEQFF.

This clone was seen at least ten times. The chain carries TRBV10-3 and TRBJ1-5; unclear D gene. V lost 2 bases and J lost 4, with 6 bases in between. Germline values: CDR1 ENHRY, CDR2 SYGVKD. This CDR3 has 13 amino acids. CDR3 DNA sequence: TGTGCCATCAGTGAGCCGGGAAATCAGCCCCAGCATTTT. It translates to CAISEPGNQPQHF.

Many counts were recorded for this clone. CDR3 in amino acids: CASSSTGTSGVYQETQYF. DNA of the CDR3: TGTGCCAGCAGCTCCACCGGGACTAGCGGGGTGTACCAAGAGACCCAGTACTTC. The chain carries TRBV7-9 and TRBJ2-5, with 13 bases identical to TRBD2. The CDR3 extends over 18 amino acids. The germline CDR1 and CDR2 sequences are SEHNR and FQNEAQ (reference sequence). The ends lost 4 bases at V and 0 bases at J; junction bases unmatched: 8.

The chain links TRBV4-1 to TRBJ1-2, with D unresolved. Trimming took 4 bases from V and 10 from J, leaving 28 bases between them. Looked up from germline, CDR1 is MGHRA and CDR2 is YSYEKL. The CDR3 runs to 17 residues. The CDR3 DNA reads as TGCGCCAGCAGCCTAATTTTGCCCCAGGTTGGAACACCATTCTACACCTTC. Translation: CASSLILPQVGTPFYTF.

There are a few counts of this clone. J is TRBJ2-6 and V is TRBV4-3; 8 bases map to TRBD2. The CDR3 has 18 residues. Germline V gene lookup returns CDR1 LGHNA and CDR2 YSLEER. V was pared by 4 bases and J by 0 bases, with 8 bases of the junction left unmatched. CDR3 sequence reads: CASSRAGGGSSGANVLTF. The CDR3 nucleotides read TGCGCCAGCAGCCGGGCCGGGGGGGGAAGCTCTGGGGCCAACGTCCTGACTTTC.

The chain uses TRBV29-1 and TRBJ1-2; 10 positions agree with TRBD1. CDR3 length equals 14 residues. V lost 2 bases, J lost 5 bases, and 5 bases stayed unmatched. Germline CDR1 SQVTM, CDR2 ANQGSEA. The CDR3 DNA sequence: TGCAGCGTTGAACATCGGGACAGGGGTTATGGCTACACCTTC. As protein: CSVEHRDRGYGYTF.

The sample holds a few counts of this clone. The chain employs TRBV7-9 and TRBJ1-1; D uncertain. CDR1 is SEHNR and CDR2 is FQNEAQ in the germline V gene (reference sequence). V was cut by 3 bases and J by 6 bases, with 5 bases left in between. The CDR3 extends over 11 amino acids. In DNA form, the CDR3 reads TGTGCCAGCAGCTTTCAATCTGAAGCTTTCTTT. Protein: CASSFQSEAFF.

The V gene is TRBV4-3, the J gene TRBJ2-1, with D possibly being TRBD2 (5 bases). The CDR3 is made up of 16 amino acids. The ends were cut back, 4 bases at V and 6 bases at J, with 19 bases in the middle. The germline gives CDR1 LGHNA, CDR2 YSLEER. In DNA form, the CDR3 reads TGCGCCAGCAGCCGCCTAGCAGGCGACGCCCGCAATGAGCAGTTCTTC. As protein: CASSRLAGDARNEQFF.

This clone was seen a few times. CDR3 sequence: CAAGSREKLFF. The CDR3 coding sequence is TGTGCCGCGGGGTCCAGAGAAAAACTGTTTTTT. The chain links TRBV6-5 to TRBJ1-4, with D uncertain. There are 11 residues in the CDR3. With 11 bases removed from V and 8 bases from J, the gap between germline ends came to 12 bases. From germline, CDR1 is MNHEY and CDR2 SVGAGI.

This clone was detected only a few times. V gene TRBV20-1 combines with J gene TRBJ1-3; perhaps TRBD1 as D (5 bases). The CDR3 sequence is 9 residues long. Per germline, CDR1 DFQATT and CDR2 SNEGSKA (reference sequence). The CDR3 sequence: CRGGDTIYF. In DNA, the CDR3 is TGCAGGGGGGGAGACACCATATATTTT.

This chain joins TRBV6-6 and TRBJ1-2; D remains unclear. The germline V gene encodes CDR1 MNHNY and CDR2 SVGAGI (reference sequence). Trimming took off 10 bases at V and 4 bases at J, with 16 bases between the two ends. The CDR3 spans 13 residues. The CDR3 sequence: CATLSRSGYGYTF. The CDR3 DNA is TGTGCCACCCTGAGCAGGTCTGGCTATGGCTACACCTTC.

This chain uses TRBV6-6 with TRBJ2-2; 7 bases are shared with TRBD2. Germline CDR1 MNHNY, CDR2 SVGAGI (reference sequence). There are 16 residues in the CDR3. V lost 2 bases, J lost 3 bases, and 6 bases stayed unmatched. The CDR3 coding sequence is TGTGCCAGCAGTTACGGCGGACTAGTGTACACCGGGGAGCTGTTTTTT. Its translation is CASSYGGLVYTGELFF.

This clone was seen a handful of times. The chain is built from TRBV28 and TRBJ1-2; D is perhaps TRBD1 (5 bases). The V gene's germline CDR1 is MDHEN and CDR2 SYDVKM. V was clipped by 3 bases and J by 6 bases, with 11 bases between them. The CDR3 totals 13 residues. In nucleotides, the CDR3 is TGTGCCAGCAGTTTCGGGGGGACGAATGGCTACACCTTC. This codes for CASSFGGTNGYTF.

The DNA for the CDR3 is TGTGCCAGCAGCTTAGGCCAGGGGGCGCGGGGCACTGAAGCTTTCTTT. It yields the protein CASSLGQGARGTEAFF. The gene calls are TRBV7-9 and TRBJ1-1; 8 positions match TRBD1. Germline CDR1 reads SEHNR; CDR2 reads FQNEAQ (reference sequence). The CDR3 is made up of 16 amino acids. Trimming took 1 base from V and 4 from J; bases not matched to a gene: 8.

This clone was counted between two and nine times. V is TRBV5-4 and J is TRBJ1-3, with a possible D match to TRBD1 (5 bases). Germline V gene data show CDR1 as SGHNT and CDR2 as YYREEE (reference sequence). The CDR3 runs 16 residues. V lost 0 bases to trimming and J lost 0 bases, with 10 bases between them. In DNA form, the CDR3 reads TGTGCCAGCAGCTTGGACAGGTTTAACTCTGGAAACACCATATATTTT. Residues: CASSLDRFNSGNTIYF.

This chain joins TRBV9 and TRBJ2-3, with a possible D match to TRBD2 (6 bases). The germline gives CDR1 SGDLS, CDR2 YYNGEE. The CDR3 runs to 14 residues. Trimming took 7 bases from V and 0 from J, leaving 12 bases between them. The CDR3 coding sequence is TGTGCCAGCCGGAGGGGAGGAAGCACAGATACGCAGTATTTT. Protein: CASRRGGSTDTQYF.

The table lists this clone with many counts. The genes are TRBV29-1 and TRBJ2-7, with D possibly being TRBD1 (5 bases). The germline V and J ends were trimmed by 5 bases and 7 bases, with 15 bases remaining between them. Germline V CDR1 and CDR2: SQVTM, ANQGSEA. The length of the CDR3 is 12 residues. Here the CDR3 DNA reads TGCAGCGTTCTCCAGACAGTGGGGGAGCAGTACTTC. The encoded protein is CSVLQTVGEQYF.

This chain joins TRBV7-2 and TRBJ1-5; 8 nucleotides match TRBD1. Germline lookup yields CDR1 SGHTA and CDR2 FQGNSA. V dropped 3 bases and J dropped 5; count of bases not matched to a gene: 3. The CDR3 runs 14 residues. CDR3 amino acids: CASSFDRGHQPQHF. The CDR3 nucleotides read TGTGCCAGCAGCTTCGACAGGGGTCATCAGCCCCAGCATTTT. The complete variable domain, with remaining parts taken from reference TRBV7-2 and TRBJ1-5, reads GAGVSQSPSNKVTEKGKDVELRCDPISGHTALYWYRQSLGQGLEFLIYFQGNSAPDKSGLPSDRFSAERTGGSVSTLTIQRTQQEDSAVYLCASSFDRGHQPQHFGDGTRLSIL.

This clone turned up a few times. V gene TRBV5-6 combines with J gene TRBJ1-1; 8 bases agree with TRBD1. Trimming cost V 4 bases and J 3 bases; bases outside gene matches: 8. The CDR3 length is 15 residues. Germline V lookup: CDR1 SGHDT, CDR2 YYEEEE. The CDR3 coding sequence is TGTGCCAGCAGCCTATTTGACAGGGGTGACACTGAAGCTTTCTTT. Translation gives CASSLFDRGDTEAFF.

This clone was counted only a few times. The CDR3: CASSLDNGGKGNTIYF. Written as DNA, the CDR3 is TGTGCCAGCAGCTTAGATAATGGAGGGAAAGGAAACACCATATATTTT. This chain connects TRBV7-2 to TRBJ1-3; D is ambiguous. This CDR3 has 16 amino acids. With 1 base removed from V and 4 bases from J, the gap between germline ends came to 14 bases. Germline V gene sequence: CDR1 SGHTA, CDR2 FQGNSA. The full variable domain, completed using reference TRBV7-2 and TRBJ1-3, is GAGVSQSPSNKVTEKGKDVELRCDPISGHTALYWYRQSLGQGLEFLIYFQGNSAPDKSGLPSDRFSAERTGGSVSTLTIQRTQQEDSAVYLCASSLDNGGKGNTIYFGEGSWLTVV.

The gene calls are TRBV14 and TRBJ2-7; tentatively, D is TRBD2 (5 bases). Trimming took off 4 bases at V and 0 bases at J, with 10 bases between the two ends. The CDR3 is 14 amino acids. Germline lookup yields CDR1 SGHDN and CDR2 FVKESK. DNA of the CDR3: TGTGCCAGCAGCCCCTTCCGGGACTCCTACGAGCAGTACTTC. Translation: CASSPFRDSYEQYF.

In its sample, this clone was seen a few times. The J gene is TRBJ1-5, the V gene TRBV28; no reliable D call. V gave up 7 bases and J gave up 0 bases, with 7 bases separating them. The CDR3 length is 13 residues. Germline CDR1 reads MDHEN; CDR2 reads SYDVKM. The CDR3 is CASTKSSNQPQHF. CDR3 nucleotide sequence: TGTGCCAGCACTAAGAGTAGCAATCAGCCCCAGCATTTT.

This clone was observed a few times. V and J are TRBV28 and TRBJ2-1; D possibly corresponds to TRBD1 (5 bases). The CDR3 has 16 amino acids. Trimming cost V 11 bases and J 8 bases, with 28 bases left between them. Per germline, CDR1 MDHEN and CDR2 SYDVKM. CDR3 nucleotide sequence: TGTGCCTCTTCAACATGGGGCCAAGGTGGGGTCGATGAGCAGTTCTTC. As protein: CASSTWGQGGVDEQFF.

The CDR3 region is CASNGGGNEQFF. CDR3 nucleotides: TGTGCCAGCAACGGGGGAGGCAATGAGCAGTTCTTC. This sequence joins TRBV7-8 and TRBJ2-1; possible D gene TRBD2, 6 bases. Germline V lookup: CDR1 SGHVS, CDR2 FQNEAQ. This CDR3 has 12 amino acids. V shed 7 bases and J shed 6 bases, with 10 bases lying between them. Looking up the rest from reference TRBV7-8 and TRBJ2-1 gives the full variable domain: GAGVSQSPRYKVAKRGQDVALRCDPISGHVSLFWYQQALGQGPEFLTYFQNEAQLDKSGLPSDRFFAERPEGSVSTLKIQRTQQEDSAVYLCASNGGGNEQFFGPGTRLTVL.

This clone was observed a handful of times. The chain joins TRBV11-2 to TRBJ2-7; 14 bases align to TRBD2. Germline V gene sequence: CDR1 SGHAT, CDR2 FQNNGV. The V segment lost 5 bases and the J segment 6 bases; nucleotides outside the gene matches: 3. This CDR3 region has 14 residues. CDR3 residues: CASSPGTSGGEQYF. The CDR3 DNA follows: TGTGCCAGCAGCCCCGGGACTAGCGGGGGCGAGCAGTACTTC.

This clone occurred many times. The chain links TRBV18 to TRBJ2-7; maybe TRBD1 (6 bases). CDR3 length: 14 amino acids. Looked up from germline, CDR1 is KGHSH and CDR2 is LQKENI. V was trimmed by 4 bases and J by 12 bases, leaving 22 bases between them. In nucleotides, the CDR3 is TGTGCCAGCTCACGGAGCGCACAGGGCAGCCCTAGGTACTTC. Translated: CASSRSAQGSPRYF. Filled out from reference TRBV18 and TRBJ2-7, the complete variable domain reads NAGVMQNPRHLVRRRGQEARLRCSPMKGHSHVYWYRQLPEEGLKFMVYLQKENIIDESGMPKERFSAEFPKEGPSILRIQQVVRGDSAAYFCASSRSAQGSPRYFGPGTRLTVT.

V is TRBV5-1 and J is TRBJ2-1; perhaps TRBD2 as D (6 bases). The CDR3 loop spans 14 amino acids. The germline V and J ends were trimmed by 0 bases and 6 bases, with 10 bases remaining between them. Per germline, CDR1 SGHRS and CDR2 YFSETQ. The DNA for the CDR3 is TGCGCCAGCAGCTTGGTAGTAGCGGTCAATGAGCAGTTCTTC. Amino acid sequence: CASSLVVAVNEQFF.

This clone was detected a few times. The chain couples TRBV6-1 to TRBJ2-1; the match to TRBD2 covers 8 bases. The germline CDR1 and CDR2 sequences are MNHNS and SASEGT. V lost 4 bases to trimming and J lost 4 bases; unmatched junction nucleotides: 6. The length of the CDR3 is 15 residues. The CDR3, as DNA: TGTGCCAGCAGTGGCAGCGGGAGAAGATACAATGAGCAGTTCTTC. This codes for CASSGSGRRYNEQFF.

The V call is TRBV9, the J call TRBJ1-4, with 7 bases fitting TRBD1. The J segment lost 2 bases and the V segment lost 0 bases, leaving 1 base of the junction unmatched. This CDR3 comprises 15 residues. CDR1 and CDR2 (germline): SGDLS, YYNGEE. CDR3 protein: CASSVAGQTNEKLFF. CDR3 coding DNA: TGTGCCAGCAGCGTAGCGGGACAGACTAATGAAAAACTGTTTTTT.

This clone occurred a few times. The CDR3 is CASSPGGSPEAFF. The DNA of the CDR3 is TGCGCCAGCAGCCCTGGGGGGAGTCCCGAAGCTTTCTTT. The rearrangement uses TRBV5-1 and TRBJ1-1; possibly TRBD1 for D (5 bases). The CDR3 spans 13 residues. Germline CDR1 and CDR2: SGHRS and YFSETQ. Trimming shortened V by 4 bases and J by 8 bases, and 15 bases separated the two germline ends.

This clone was seen at least ten times. Different DNA sequences within this sample yield the same CDR3. The chain employs TRBV7-3 and TRBJ1-1; the match to TRBD1 covers 9 bases. The length of the CDR3 is 13 residues. Germline assignment: CDR1 SGHTA and CDR2 FQGTGA. After removal of 5 bases from V and 3 bases from J, the junction contained 1 base not matched to a gene. The CDR3 protein is CASSRQGDTEAFF. The CDR3 coding sequence is TGTGCCAGCAGCAGACAGGGGGACACTGAAGCTTTCTTT.